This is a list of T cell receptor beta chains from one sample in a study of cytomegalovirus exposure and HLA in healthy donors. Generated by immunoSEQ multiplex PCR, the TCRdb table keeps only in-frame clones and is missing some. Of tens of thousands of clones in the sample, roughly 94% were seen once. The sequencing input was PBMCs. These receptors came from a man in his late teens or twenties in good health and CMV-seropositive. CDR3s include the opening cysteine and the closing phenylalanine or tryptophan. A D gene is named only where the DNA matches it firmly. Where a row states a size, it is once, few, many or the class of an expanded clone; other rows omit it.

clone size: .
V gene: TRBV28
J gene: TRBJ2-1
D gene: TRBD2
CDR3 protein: CASSSGRGGEHNEQFF
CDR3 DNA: TGTGCCAGCAGTTCAGGTCGGGGGGGGGAACACAATGAGCAGTTCTTC

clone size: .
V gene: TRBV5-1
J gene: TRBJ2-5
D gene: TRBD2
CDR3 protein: CASSLGLASGSETQYF
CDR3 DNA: TGCGCCAGCAGCTTGGGGCTTGCTAGCGGGAGTGAGACCCAGTACTTC

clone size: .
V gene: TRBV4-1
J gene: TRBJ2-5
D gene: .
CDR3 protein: CASPTRAEVQETQYF
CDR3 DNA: TGCGCCAGCCCGACGCGAGCGGAGGTACAAGAGACCCAGTACTTC

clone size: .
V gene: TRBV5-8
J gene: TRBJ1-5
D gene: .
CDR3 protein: CASSLEVTWGGPRGQPQHF
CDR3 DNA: TGTGCCAGCAGCTTGGAGGTCACCTGGGGGGGGCCGCGAGGTCAGCCCCAGCATTTT

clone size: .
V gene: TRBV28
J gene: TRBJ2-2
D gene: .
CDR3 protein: CASSLGGENTGELFF
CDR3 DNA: TGTGCCAGCAGCCTGGGGGGAGAGAACACCGGGGAGCTGTTTTTT

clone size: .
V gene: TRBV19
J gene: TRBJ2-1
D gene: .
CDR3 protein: CARRLINEQFF
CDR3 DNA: TGTGCCCGGCGGCTGATCAATGAGCAGTTCTTC

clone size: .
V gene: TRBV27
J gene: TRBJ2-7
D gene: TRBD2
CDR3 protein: CASSLSDPLAGFYEQYF
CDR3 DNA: TGTGCCAGCAGTTTATCAGATCCCCTAGCGGGGTTCTACGAGCAGTACTTC

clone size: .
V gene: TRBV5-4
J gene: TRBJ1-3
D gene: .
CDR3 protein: CASSLGMDFSGNTIYF
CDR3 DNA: TGTGCCAGCAGCTTGGGTATGGACTTCTCTGGAAACACCATATATTTT

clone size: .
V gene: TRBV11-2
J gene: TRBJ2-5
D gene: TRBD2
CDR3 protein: CASSLVPTSGQETQYF
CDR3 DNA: TGTGCCAGCAGCTTAGTGCCGACTAGCGGCCAAGAGACCCAGTACTTC

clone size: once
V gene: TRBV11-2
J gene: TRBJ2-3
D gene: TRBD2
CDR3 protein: CASSTPGLAGRTDTQYF
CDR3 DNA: TGTGCCAGCAGCACTCCGGGACTAGCGGGAAGGACAGATACGCAGTATTTT

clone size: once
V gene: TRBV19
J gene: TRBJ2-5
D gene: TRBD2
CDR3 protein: CASSMPTSGNRETQYF
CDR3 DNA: TGTGCCAGTAGTATGCCGACTAGCGGGAACCGAGAGACCCAGTACTTC

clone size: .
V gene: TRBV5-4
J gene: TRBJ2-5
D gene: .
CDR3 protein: CASSGGWGQETQYF
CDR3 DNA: TGTGCCAGCAGCGGCGGGTGGGGTCAAGAGACCCAGTACTTC

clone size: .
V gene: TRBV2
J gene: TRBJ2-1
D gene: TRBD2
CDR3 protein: CASSEERGTNNEQFF
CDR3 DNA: TGTGCCAGCAGTGAAGAGCGGGGGACCAACAATGAGCAGTTCTTC

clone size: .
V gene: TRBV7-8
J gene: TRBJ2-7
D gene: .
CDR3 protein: CASSTRVDSYEQYF
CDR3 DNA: TGTGCCAGCAGCACCCGGGTAGATTCCTACGAGCAGTACTTC

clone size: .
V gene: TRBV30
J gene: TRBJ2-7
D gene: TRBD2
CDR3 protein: CAWSALTSGRASQYF
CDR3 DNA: TGTGCCTGGAGTGCCTTGACTAGCGGGAGGGCCTCGCAGTACTTC